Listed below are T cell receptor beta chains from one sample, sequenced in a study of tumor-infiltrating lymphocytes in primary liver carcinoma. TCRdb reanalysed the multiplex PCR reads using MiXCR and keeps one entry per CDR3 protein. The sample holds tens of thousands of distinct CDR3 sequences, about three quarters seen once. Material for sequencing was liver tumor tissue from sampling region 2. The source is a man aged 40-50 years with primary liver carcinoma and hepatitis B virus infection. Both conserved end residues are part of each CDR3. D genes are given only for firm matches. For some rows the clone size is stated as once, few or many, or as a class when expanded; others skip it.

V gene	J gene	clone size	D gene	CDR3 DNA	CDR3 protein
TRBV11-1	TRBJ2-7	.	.	TGTGCCAGCAGCTTAAGGGCTCTCGCCTACGAGCAGTACTTC	CASSLRALAYEQYF
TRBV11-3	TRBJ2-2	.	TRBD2	TGTGCCAGGAGCTCAGCGGGGACGGTTTTCCTCGGGGAGCTGTTTTTT	CARSSAGTVFLGELFF
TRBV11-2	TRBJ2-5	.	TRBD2	TGTGCCATCAGCCAAACTCCTGGCGGGGGGAATAAGGCCCAGTACTTC	CAISQTPGGGNKAQYF
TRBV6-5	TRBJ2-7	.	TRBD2	TGTGTCAGCAGGACATTGACTAGCGGGAGACTAACGTACGAGCAGTACTTC	CVSRTLTSGRLTYEQYF
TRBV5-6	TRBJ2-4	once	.	TGTGCCAGCAGACGGTCGACCGGGCCTCGGTACTTC	CASRRSTGPRYF
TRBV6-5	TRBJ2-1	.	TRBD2	TGTGCCAGCAGGCGACTAGCGGGAGAGGGAAATGATCAGTTCTTC	CASRRLAGEGNDQFF
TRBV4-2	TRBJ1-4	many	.	TGTGCCAGCAGCCTAGGGGAAAAACTGTTTTTT	CASSLGEKLFF
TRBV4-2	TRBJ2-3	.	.	TGTGCCAGCAGCCAAGATCAGGACTCGAGGGAGTATTTT	CASSQDQDSREYF
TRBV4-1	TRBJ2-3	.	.	TGCGACAGGAGCCAAGTCATAAGGGGGGATACGCAGTATTTT	CDRSQVIRGDTQYF
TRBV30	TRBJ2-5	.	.	TGTGCCTCACTAGGAGTACGCGAGACCCAGAACTTC	CASLGVRETQNF
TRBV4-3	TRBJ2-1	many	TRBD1	TGCGCCAGCAGCCAAAATCCCTCGGACAGGGGCTACAATGAGCAGTTCTTC	CASSQNPSDRGYNEQFF
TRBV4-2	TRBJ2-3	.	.	TGTGCCAGCAGCAGGTTAGCAAGAGGATCCCCAGATACGCAGTATTTT	CASSRLARGSPDTQYF
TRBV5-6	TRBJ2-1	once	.	TGTGCCACCAGCTTCCAGAATGGTGCCAATGAGCAGTTCTTC	CATSFQNGANEQFF
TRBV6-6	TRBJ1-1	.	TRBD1	TGTGCCAGCAGACGCCCAGGGGGCACTGAAGCTTTCTTT	CASRRPGGTEAFF
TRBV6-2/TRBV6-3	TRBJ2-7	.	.	TGTGCCGGCAGTTCAAGAATTTTATACGAGCAGTACTTC	CAGSSRILYEQYF
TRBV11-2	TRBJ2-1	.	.	TGTGCCAGCAGCTTAGAGCTCCTAGTGGTAATGAAAGAGCAGTTCTTC	CASSLELLVVMKEQFF
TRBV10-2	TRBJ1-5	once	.	TGCGCCAGCAGTGGACAGCCCTATAGCAATCAGCCTCAGCATTTT	CASSGQPYSNQPQHF
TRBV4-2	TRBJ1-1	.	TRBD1	TGTGCCAGCAGCCAAGATATGGACAGGGGGCAGGCTGAAGCTTTCTTT	CASSQDMDRGQAEAFF
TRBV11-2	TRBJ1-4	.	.	TGTGCCAGCAGCAAGACTCGAGCAGGAACAAATGATAAACTGTTTTTT	CASSKTRAGTNDKLFF
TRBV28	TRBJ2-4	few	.	TGTGCCAGCAGTCAACCGGACAGTATAGCCAAAAACATTCAGTACTTC	CASSQPDSIAKNIQYF